This T cell receptor (beta chain) was sequenced for a study of Ad26.COV2.S vaccination and SARS-CoV-2 variants. At the level of the study: Each vaccinee took Ad26.COV2.S intramuscularly, once or twice 56 days apart.

Study outcomes and limitations: Breadth measured for non-spike TCRs was similar across vaccine and placebo recipients. Spike-specific TCR breadth was greater after Ad26.COV2.S than placebo.

Specified treatment: about 20 received Ad26.COV2.S at low or high dose, single or two shots; 5 received placebo; per-sample allocation not given. Specimens were obtained on day 63 following the first vaccine or placebo injection. V was trimmed by 7 bases and J by 3 bases, leaving 7 bases between them. Germline CDR1 and CDR2: LNHDA and SQIVND (reference sequence). The CDR3 is made up of 13 amino acids. Measured with immunoSEQ multiplex PCR; TCRdb has only the in-frame clones, and not every one. Here the sample spans almost 400,000 clones, around nine tenths being singletons. Of note for this clone: The target antigen is unknown.

This receptor was obtained from a person aged 18-60 years who received the Ad26.COV2.S COVID-19 vaccine or a placebo. J is TRBJ1-6 and V is TRBV19; D ambiguous. The specimen comprised peripheral blood, sampled in a trial of Ad26.COV2.S vaccine versus placebo. CDR3 nucleotide sequence: TGTGCCAGTAATGCGGGCTATAATTCACCCCTCCACTTT. Its protein product is CASNAGYNSPLHF.